The sequence of this T cell receptor (beta chain) was determined in a study of identical twins. A universal primer site was created by template switching, with the cDNA bearing unique molecular identifiers. TCRdb used MiXCR to reprocess the 5' RACE reads, holding one entry per CDR3 protein. The sample holds more than 400,000 distinct CDR3 sequences; roughly 15% are singletons and the top ten take more than 0.4%. In its sample, this clonotype was seen a few times. Germline-derived CDR1 and CDR2 are DFQATT and SNEGSKA (reference sequence). V lost 0 bases, J lost 3 bases, and 9 bases lay in between. This CDR3 comprises 14 residues. This sample was shared with a second study, whose subject was yellow fever vaccine responses in identical twins.

Sequences were obtained from CD4+ T cells sorted from blood. The sequence was collected from a woman between 18 and 30 years old in good health. The chain has TRBV20-1 and TRBJ2-4, with no clear D. This CDR3 reads CSARDSAIKNIQYF. The CDR3 DNA is TGCAGTGCTAGAGATTCAGCTATCAAAAACATTCAGTACTTC.